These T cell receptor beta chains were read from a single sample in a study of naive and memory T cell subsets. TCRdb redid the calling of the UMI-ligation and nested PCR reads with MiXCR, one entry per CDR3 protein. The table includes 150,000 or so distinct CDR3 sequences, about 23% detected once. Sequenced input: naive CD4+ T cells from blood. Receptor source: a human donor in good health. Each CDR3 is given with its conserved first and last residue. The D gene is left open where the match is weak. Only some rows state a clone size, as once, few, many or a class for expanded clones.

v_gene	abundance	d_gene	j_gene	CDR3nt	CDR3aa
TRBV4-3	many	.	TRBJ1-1	TGCGCCAGCAGCCAAGATTTGACAAAAAAAGCTTTCTTT	CASSQDLTKKAFF
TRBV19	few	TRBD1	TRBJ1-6	TGTGCCAGTAGAGGAGCCGGGACAGCAAATTCACCCCTCCACTTT	CASRGAGTANSPLHF
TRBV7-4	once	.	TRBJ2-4	TGTGCCAGCAGCTTATCGCCCAGGGGAGCCAAAAACATTCAGTACTTC	CASSLSPRGAKNIQYF
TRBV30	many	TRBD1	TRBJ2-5	TGTGCCTGGAGTGGACTATCAAGGGGGCAACAGGAGACCCAGTACTTC	CAWSGLSRGQQETQYF
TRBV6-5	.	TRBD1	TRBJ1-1	TGTGCCAGCAGTCAGAACCGGGACAGTGAAGCTTTCTTT	CASSQNRDSEAFF
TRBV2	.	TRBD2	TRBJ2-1	TGTGCCAGCAGTGAAGCGCTAGCGGGAGTACTTGAGCAGTTCTTC	CASSEALAGVLEQFF
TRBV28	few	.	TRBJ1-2	TGTGCCAGCGCTCCCGTCGGTAACTATGGCTACACCTTC	CASAPVGNYGYTF
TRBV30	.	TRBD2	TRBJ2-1	TGTGCCTGGAGTGTAGGGACTAGCGGGATCAATGAGCAGTTCTTC	CAWSVGTSGINEQFF
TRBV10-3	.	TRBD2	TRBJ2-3	TGTGCCATGCGGACTAGCAGCACAGATACGCAGTATTTT	CAMRTSSTDTQYF
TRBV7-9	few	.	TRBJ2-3	TGTGCCAGCAGCCCGCTTCCGGGGGGCACAGATACGCAGTATTTT	CASSPLPGGTDTQYF
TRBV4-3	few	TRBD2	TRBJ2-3	TGCGCCAGCAGCCGGACTAGCGGGAGCGATACGCAGTATTTT	CASSRTSGSDTQYF
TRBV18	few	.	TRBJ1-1	TGTGCCAGCTCACCCCCGTTCGGGGAAGCTTTCTTT	CASSPPFGEAFF
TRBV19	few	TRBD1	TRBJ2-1	TGTGCCAGTAGTTGGGACAGGGGGCACAATGAGCAGTTCTTC	CASSWDRGHNEQFF
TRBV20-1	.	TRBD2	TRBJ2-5	TGCAGTGCCCGGGGAGGGGTGGAGACCCAGTACTTC	CSARGGVETQYF
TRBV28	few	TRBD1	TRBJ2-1	TGTGCCAGCAGTCCAGGGACAGGGGATTACAATGAGCAGTTCTTC	CASSPGTGDYNEQFF
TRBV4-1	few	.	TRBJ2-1	TGCGCCAGCAGCCCCGCCGACTTTAGCTCCTACAATGAGCAGTTCTTC	CASSPADFSSYNEQFF
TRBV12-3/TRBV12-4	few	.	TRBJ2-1	TGTGCCAGCACCTCCGGCTGGGAGGCCACCTACAATGAGCAGTTCTTC	CASTSGWEATYNEQFF
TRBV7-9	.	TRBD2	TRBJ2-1	TGTGCCAGCAGCTTGGACCTAGCGGGCTGGAATGAGCAGTTCTTC	CASSLDLAGWNEQFF
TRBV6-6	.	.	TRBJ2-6	TGTGCCAGCAGTGACGGTGGGTCGGGCCCTGGGGCCAACGTCCTGACTTTC	CASSDGGSGPGANVLTF
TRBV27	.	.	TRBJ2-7	TGTGCCAGCAGTTTATCTTACCCGGCCTACGAGCAGTACTTC	CASSLSYPAYEQYF
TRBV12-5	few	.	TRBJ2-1	TGTGCTAGTGGTGACGGGACTCCCGTCCTGAATGAGCAGTTCTTC	CASGDGTPVLNEQFF
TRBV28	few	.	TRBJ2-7	TGTGCCAGCAGTATTAGCCCCTCGGGGCAGTACTTC	CASSISPSGQYF
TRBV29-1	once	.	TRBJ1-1	TGCAGCGTTGTTAGGGGGGGGGACACTGAAGCTTTCTTT	CSVVRGGDTEAFF
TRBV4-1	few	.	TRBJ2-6	TGCGCCAGCACCAGGGACATCCTGGTCACCCCTGGGGCCAACGTCCTGACTTTC	CASTRDILVTPGANVLTF
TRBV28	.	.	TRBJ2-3	TGTGCCAGCAGTTTGGTGCCTGGGCCAGGGAAGGCAGATACGCAGTATTTT	CASSLVPGPGKADTQYF
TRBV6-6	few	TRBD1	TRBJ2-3	TGTGCCAGCACGGGACAGGGGGCCCGGATCTTGGGCACAGATACGCAGTATTTT	CASTGQGARILGTDTQYF
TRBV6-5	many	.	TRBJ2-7	TGTGCCAGCAGTGAGCTAACAGGGACCTTAACTTACGAGCAGTACTTC	CASSELTGTLTYEQYF
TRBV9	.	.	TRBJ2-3	TGTGCCAGCAGCCCCCCGGGAAATACGCAGTATTTT	CASSPPGNTQYF
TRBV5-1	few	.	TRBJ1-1	TGCGCCAGCAGCTTTATAATGGGGAGCCTGAACACTGAAGCTTTCTTT	CASSFIMGSLNTEAFF
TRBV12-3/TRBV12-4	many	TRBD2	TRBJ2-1	TGTGCCAGCAGCGGGACTAGCGGGAGTTACAATGAGCAGTTCTTC	CASSGTSGSYNEQFF
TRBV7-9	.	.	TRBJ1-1	TGTGCCAGCAGCTTAGCTCCGGGGCCTGACACTGAAGCTTTCTTT	CASSLAPGPDTEAFF
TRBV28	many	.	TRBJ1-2	TGTGCCAGCTCTTCCCCGGGCTATGGCTACACCTTC	CASSSPGYGYTF
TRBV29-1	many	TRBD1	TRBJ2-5	TGCAGCGTTGCTACAGGGGAGGAGACCCAGTACTTC	CSVATGEETQYF
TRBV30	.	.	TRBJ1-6	TGTGCCTGGAGTGAGAGGCCTGGGGATTCACCCCTCCACTTT	CAWSERPGDSPLHF
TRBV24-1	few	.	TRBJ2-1	TGTGCCACCAGTGATCAGCAGGGTGAGCAGTTCTTC	CATSDQQGEQFF
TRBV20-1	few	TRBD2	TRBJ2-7	TGCAGTGCTAGAAGACGGACTAGCGGGAGCCACCTGGAGCAGTACTTC	CSARRRTSGSHLEQYF
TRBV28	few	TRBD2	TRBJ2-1	TGTGCCAGCAGTTTGGGACTAGCGGGAGGTTCGAGCTCCTACAATGAGCAGTTCTTC	CASSLGLAGGSSSYNEQFF
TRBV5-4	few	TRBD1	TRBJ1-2	TGTGCCAGCAGCGAAGGACAGGACCCGTACTATGGCTACACCTTC	CASSEGQDPYYGYTF
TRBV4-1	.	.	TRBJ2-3	TGCGCCAGCAGCCAAGCTCTAGGGCGCGGGGCAGATACGCAGTATTTT	CASSQALGRGADTQYF
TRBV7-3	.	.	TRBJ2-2	TGTGCCAGCAGCCGCTTGGGGGCAGGGGACGGCACCGGGGAGCTGTTTTTT	CASSRLGAGDGTGELFF
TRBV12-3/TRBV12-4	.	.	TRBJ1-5	TGTGCCAGCAGCCCGTTGGGCGTACTCAATCAGCCCCAGCATTTT	CASSPLGVLNQPQHF
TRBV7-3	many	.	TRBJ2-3	TGTGCCAGCAGCTTAAGTGGGAGCGCAGATACGCAGTATTTT	CASSLSGSADTQYF
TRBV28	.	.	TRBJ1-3	TGTGCCAGCATTCAACAGCAGTTCTCTGGAAACACCATATATTTT	CASIQQQFSGNTIYF
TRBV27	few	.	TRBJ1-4	TGTGCCACCTCCCCGGTCGGATTTCTTGAAAAACTGTTTTTT	CATSPVGFLEKLFF
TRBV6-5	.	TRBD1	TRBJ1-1	TGTGCCAGCAGACAAGGGGGCGCGGGTGGCACTGAAGCTTTCTTT	CASRQGGAGGTEAFF
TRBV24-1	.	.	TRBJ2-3	TGTGCCACCAGTGATTTGCCCGGGCAGGGGCTGGATACGCAGTATTTT	CATSDLPGQGLDTQYF
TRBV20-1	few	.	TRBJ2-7	TGCAGTGCTGGGGGAAACTACGAGCAGTACTTC	CSAGGNYEQYF
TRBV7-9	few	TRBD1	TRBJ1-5	TGTGCCAGCAGCACAACAGGGGGCAATCAGCCCCAGCATTTT	CASSTTGGNQPQHF
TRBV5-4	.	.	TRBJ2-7	TGTGCCAGCAGCTTGGGCACCATCTACGAGCAGTACTTC	CASSLGTIYEQYF
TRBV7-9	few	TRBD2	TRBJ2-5	TGTGCCAGCAGCTTACGCCCTAGCGGGAGGGCCGGGGAGACCCAGTACTTC	CASSLRPSGRAGETQYF
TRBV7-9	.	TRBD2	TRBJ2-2	TGTGCCAGCAGCTTAATGCCCTTAGGAAAATCTAGCGGGAGAAGAACCGGGGAGCTGTTTTTT	CASSLMPLGKSSGRRTGELFF
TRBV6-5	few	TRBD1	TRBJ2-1	TGTGCCAGCACCCAACCGGGACAGAACTACAATGAGCAGTTCTTC	CASTQPGQNYNEQFF
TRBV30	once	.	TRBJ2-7	TGTGCCTGGAGTGTAACAGGGCTGGAGCAGTACTTC	CAWSVTGLEQYF
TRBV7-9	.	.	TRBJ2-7	TGTGCCAGCAGCTCCGACCTAGGGATGTTCTACGAGCAGTACTTC	CASSSDLGMFYEQYF